A single sample gave rise to the 30 T cell receptor beta chains below, sequenced in a study of T cell responses to AZD1222 COVID-19 vaccine (TCRdb year 2021). Library preparation employed the immunoSEQ multiplex PCR assay. What TCRdb holds here is the immuneACCESS table cut down to in-frame rearrangements. Part of the clones is not present; checked against another copy, under half of the missing clones reflect an unresolved V gene, and the others are unexplained. The sample data list under 120,000 clones, and more than 85% of these were observed just once. The ten largest clonotypes hold about 1.2% of the sample. The time point label for this specimen denotes: baseline before first vaccination. The specimen comprised peripheral blood, sampled on day 0 of AZD1222 vaccination. These receptors came from an adult in good health.

The gene calls are TRBV6-1 and TRBJ1-6; no reliable D call. Trimming cost V 1 base and J 11 bases, with 3 bases left between them. The CDR3 has 11 amino acids. The V gene's germline CDR1 is MNHNS and CDR2 SASEGT. The CDR3 loop is CASSEGTPLHF. CDR3 DNA: TGTGCCAGCAGTGAAGGGACACCCCTCCACTTT.

The V call is TRBV6-9, the J call TRBJ1-6; tentatively, D is TRBD1 (6 bases). The CDR3 length is 15 residues. The V end was cut by 4 bases, the J end by 6 bases, with 13 bases between. Germline values: CDR1 MNHGY, CDR2 SVAAGI. The CDR3 loop is CASSSSGTLNSPLHF. In DNA, the CDR3 is TGTGCCAGCAGTTCTTCCGGGACACTTAATTCACCCCTCCACTTT.

This chain joins TRBV11-3 and TRBJ1-1, with 7 bases identical to TRBD1. This CDR3 has 13 residues. Germline CDR1 SGHNT, CDR2 YENEEA. The junction had 7 bases not matched to a gene; V was cut back by 5 bases and J by 7 bases. This chain's CDR3 is CASSPDREDEAFF. The CDR3 DNA reads as TGTGCCAGCAGCCCCGACAGGGAGGATGAAGCTTTCTTT.

The chain combines TRBV7-2 with TRBJ2-5, with TRBD2 identical over 8 bases. Germline V gene lookup returns CDR1 SGHTA and CDR2 FQGNSA. The V segment lost 5 bases and the J segment 0 bases; nucleotides outside the gene matches: 5. This CDR3 region has 15 residues. CDR3 DNA sequence: TGTGCCAGCAGCCGGGGCGGGGGGTACCAAGAGACCCAGTACTTC. Amino acids: CASSRGGGYQETQYF.

V is TRBV12-5 and J is TRBJ2-5, with 7 bases identical to TRBD2. This CDR3 is 15 amino acids long. Germline trimming cut 2 bases from V and 2 bases from J; bases unmatched to any gene: 5. Germline V gene data show CDR1 as LGHNT and CDR2 as FRNRAP. The CDR3 spells CASGLMGREQETQYF. CDR3 nucleotides: TGTGCTAGTGGTTTGATGGGGCGGGAGCAAGAGACCCAGTACTTC.

The V and J genes are TRBV6-5 and TRBJ1-3; a weak D match, TRBD1 (5 bases). CDR1 and CDR2 (germline): MNHEY, SVGAGI. The V and J ends lost 2 bases and 3 bases respectively, with 8 bases between them. This CDR3 is 14 amino acids long. The CDR3 loop is CASSYQGGGNTIYF. The CDR3, as DNA: TGTGCCAGCAGTTACCAGGGAGGTGGAAACACCATATATTTT.

V usage is TRBV19 and J usage is TRBJ2-1; 8 bases match TRBD2. CDR3 length equals 16 residues. The trim removed 5 bases at V and 5 bases at J, leaving 11 bases unmatched. CDR1 and CDR2 (germline): LNHDA, SQIVND (reference sequence). This chain's CDR3 is CASSQLAGLGNNEQFF. As DNA, the CDR3 is TGTGCCAGTAGTCAATTAGCGGGGTTGGGAAACAATGAGCAGTTCTTC. Drawing the rest from reference TRBV19 and TRBJ2-1, the complete variable domain is DGGITQSPKYLFRKEGQNVTLSCEQNLNHDAMYWYRQDPGQGLRLIYYSQIVNDFQKGDIAEGYSVSREKKESFPLTVTSAQKNPTAFYLCASSQLAGLGNNEQFFGPGTRLTVL.

This chain links TRBV3-1 (or the pseudogene TRBV3-2) with TRBJ1-2, with a tentative D call TRBD1 (5 bases). Trimming cost V 2 bases and J 4 bases, with 14 bases left between them. Germline-derived CDR1 and CDR2 are LGHDT and YNNKEL (reference sequence). The CDR3 runs 15 residues. DNA of the CDR3: TGTGCCAGCAGCCAATCCCTGACAGCTAGCTATGGCTACACCTTC. Translating it yields CASSQSLTASYGYTF.

V gene TRBV29-1 combines with J gene TRBJ2-1; 9 bases are a match to TRBD2. Per germline, CDR1 SQVTM and CDR2 ANQGSEA. The CDR3 runs to 16 residues. V lost 7 bases and J lost 0; bases outside the gene matches: 10. CDR3 DNA: TGCAGCGGAGAATCACTGCGGGAGGGCTCCTACAATGAGCAGTTCTTC. It encodes CSGESLREGSYNEQFF.

The chain links TRBV4-2 to TRBJ1-4, with a tentative D call TRBD1 (6 bases). In germline, CDR1 is LGHNA, CDR2 YNFKEQ. V lost 6 bases and J 8 bases, leaving 16 bases between the germline ends. The CDR3 is made up of 14 amino acids. The CDR3 DNA follows: TGTGCCAGCAGTCGAGGACAGACCGACGAAAAACTGTTTTTT. The encoded protein is CASSRGQTDEKLFF.

The chain employs TRBV6-1 and TRBJ2-5; no reliable D call. The ends were cut back, 1 base at V and 2 bases at J, with 14 bases in the middle. CDR1 and CDR2 from the germline V gene are MNHNS and SASEGT. The CDR3 has 16 residues. DNA of the CDR3: TGTGCCAGCAGTGAAGGGCCGGGTCCTAGTCAAGAGACCCAGTACTTC. It encodes CASSEGPGPSQETQYF.

Concerning this clone itself: This CDR3 is also generated by other DNA sequences in the sample. The chain joins TRBV7-2 to TRBJ2-7; TRBD2 aligns across 7 bases. V dropped 1 base and J dropped 0; count of bases not matched to a gene: 3. This CDR3 has 15 residues. CDR1 is SGHTA and CDR2 is FQGNSA in the germline V gene. The CDR3 loop reads CASSLGGGSSYEQYF. The CDR3 nucleotides are TGTGCCAGCAGCTTAGGAGGCGGGAGCTCCTACGAGCAGTACTTC.

For the CDR3, the DNA is TGTGCCAGAAGCACAGAGACAGGTAGCAATCAGCCCCAGCATTTT. The encoded protein is CARSTETGSNQPQHF. This chain joins TRBV5-3 and TRBJ1-5; weak D call: TRBD1 (6 bases). TRBV5-3 is sorted into the ORF group, with uncertain function. The CDR3 length is 15 residues. Trimming stripped 4 bases from V and 0 bases from J, with 11 bases between.

This chain uses TRBV28 with TRBJ1-3; D is unresolved. The CDR3 totals 14 residues. Trimming removed 2 bases from V and 7 bases from J, with 12 bases in between. CDR1 is MDHEN, CDR2 SYDVKM, per germline. The CDR3 protein is CASSLQQVSNTIYF. CDR3 sequence (DNA): TGTGCCAGCAGTTTACAGCAGGTCTCGAACACCATATATTTT.

The genes are TRBV30 and TRBJ1-3; D gene unclear. V was clipped by 3 bases and J by 1 base, with 10 bases between them. The germline gives CDR1 GTSNPN, CDR2 SVGIG (reference sequence). The CDR3 runs 14 residues. The CDR3 nucleotides are TGTGCCTGGAGCCCTCATAGATCTGGAAACACCATATATTTT. Translation gives CAWSPHRSGNTIYF.

The rearrangement uses TRBV18 and TRBJ1-2; D is ambiguous. The V end lost 3 bases, the J end lost 0 bases, and 11 bases lay between the germline ends. Germline lookup yields CDR1 KGHSH and CDR2 LQKENI. The CDR3 is made up of 15 amino acids. DNA of the CDR3: TGTGCCAGCTCACCGGAACTAGCGGCTAACTATGGCTACACCTTC. Translation gives CASSPELAANYGYTF.

The CDR3 is CASSQDLDNEQFF. CDR3 in DNA: TGTGCCAGCAGCCAAGACCTAGACAATGAGCAGTTCTTC. The chain employs TRBV3-1 (or the pseudogene TRBV3-2) and TRBJ2-1; D call uncertain. CDR1 and CDR2 (germline): LGHDT, YNNKEL (reference sequence). The CDR3 length is 13 residues. V lost 0 bases, J lost 5 bases, and 5 bases lay in between.

The chain carries TRBV24-1 and TRBJ1-1; 8 bases line up with TRBD1. The CDR3 length is 14 residues. Germline assignment: CDR1 KGHDR and CDR2 SFDVKD. Trimming took 4 bases from V and 6 from J; bases not matched to a gene: 6. CDR3 sequence reads: CATSELWDRSEAFF. CDR3 nucleotide sequence: TGTGCCACCAGTGAGTTGTGGGACAGGTCTGAAGCTTTCTTT.

The rearrangement joins TRBV9 to TRBJ1-1; 7 bases map to TRBD1. CDR3 size: 14 residues. J gave up 0 bases and V 5 bases, and 4 bases lay outside the gene matches. The germline V gene has CDR1 SGDLS and CDR2 YYNGEE. The CDR3 DNA sequence: TGTGCCAGCAGGGCCGGGACAGTGAACACTGAAGCTTTCTTT. Translated, it gives CASRAGTVNTEAFF.

The chain combines TRBV28 with TRBJ2-7; possible D gene TRBD1, 6 bases. The CDR3 loop spans 17 amino acids. The germline V gene has CDR1 MDHEN and CDR2 SYDVKM. V shed 1 base and J shed 0 bases, with 16 bases lying between them. This CDR3 is CASSLYPSGTTSYEQYF. CDR3 nucleotides: TGTGCCAGCAGTTTATACCCCTCCGGGACAACCTCCTACGAGCAGTACTTC.

The gene calls are TRBV7-8 and TRBJ1-5; D remains ambiguous. The CDR3 covers 17 residues. V was clipped by 0 bases and J by 2 bases, with 14 bases between them. Germline CDR1 reads SGHVS; CDR2 reads FQNEAQ. CDR3 DNA sequence: TGTGCCAGCAGCTTAGCCGGACGCGGGCTCGGCAATCAGCCCCAGCATTTT. It specifies CASSLAGRGLGNQPQHF.

V gene TRBV11-2 combines with J gene TRBJ1-1; 10 bases agree with TRBD1. CDR1 SGHAT and CDR2 FQNNGV come from the germline V gene. The CDR3 totals 18 residues. The V segment lost 0 bases and the J segment 2 bases; nucleotides outside the gene matches: 9. The CDR3 sequence is CASSLDWVRDRGNTEAFF. CDR3 DNA sequence: TGTGCCAGCAGCTTAGATTGGGTGCGGGACAGGGGAAACACTGAAGCTTTCTTT.

The chain uses TRBV9 and TRBJ2-7; 8 bases line up with TRBD1. V shed 1 base, J shed 2 bases, and the junction held 2 bases outside the gene matches. From germline, CDR1 is SGDLS and CDR2 YYNGEE. This CDR3 is built from 14 residues. This chain's CDR3 is CASSVQGAPYEQYF. The CDR3 region has the DNA TGTGCCAGCAGCGTACAGGGGGCACCCTACGAGCAGTACTTC.

This chain joins TRBV7-9 and TRBJ1-2; TRBD1 matches 7 bases. This CDR3 is 16 amino acids long. The germline V gene has CDR1 SEHNR and CDR2 FQNEAQ (reference sequence). J gave up 0 bases and V 3 bases, and 7 bases lay outside the gene matches. CDR3 sequence (DNA): TGTGCCAGCAGCTTTTTGACAGGGCCGGCTAACTATGGCTACACCTTC. The encoded protein is CASSFLTGPANYGYTF.

The chain is built from TRBV5-4 and TRBJ1-1; 7 bases agree with TRBD1. Germline CDR1 is SGHNT and CDR2 is YYREEE (reference sequence). The trim removed 0 bases at V and 4 bases at J, leaving 6 bases unmatched. The CDR3 covers 15 residues. The DNA for the CDR3 is TGTGCCAGCAGCTTGGCCCAGGGGGTAGGCACTGAAGCTTTCTTT. Encoded protein: CASSLAQGVGTEAFF.

The chain has TRBV10-3 and TRBJ1-5; no definite D call. Per the germline V gene, CDR1 is ENHRY and CDR2 is SYGVKD. This CDR3 is built from 14 residues. Trimming shortened V by 3 bases and J by 0 bases, and 6 bases separated the two germline ends. The chain's CDR3 is CAISDIGSNQPQHF. CDR3 coding DNA: TGTGCCATCAGTGATATCGGTAGCAATCAGCCCCAGCATTTT.

This sequence joins TRBV15 and TRBJ2-5, with 12 bases fitting TRBD2. Trimming cost V 3 bases and J 2 bases; bases outside gene matches: 4. The germline V gene has CDR1 LNHNV and CDR2 YYDKDF (reference sequence). The CDR3 has 16 residues. This CDR3 reads CATSRGTSGGQETQYF. CDR3 nucleotides: TGTGCCACCAGCAGGGGCACTAGCGGGGGGCAAGAGACCCAGTACTTC.

The chain recombines TRBV7-3 with TRBJ2-1, with TRBD2 matching over 7 bases. This CDR3 region has 15 residues. Germline CDR1 and CDR2: SGHTA and FQGTGA. V shed 1 base and J 4 bases; nucleotides not matched to a gene: 4. CDR3 amino acids: CASSLRAGVYNEQFF. The CDR3 DNA sequence: TGTGCCAGCAGCTTAAGGGCGGGAGTATACAATGAGCAGTTCTTC.

V is TRBV28 and J is TRBJ2-7; D remains ambiguous. Trimming removed 2 bases from V and 3 bases from J, with 5 bases in between. The CDR3 has 12 residues. Per germline, CDR1 MDHEN and CDR2 SYDVKM. The CDR3 protein is CASSLPSYEQYF. DNA of the CDR3: TGTGCCAGCAGTTTACCCAGCTACGAGCAGTACTTC.

The chain has TRBV4-3 and TRBJ2-1; unclear D gene. Looked up from germline, CDR1 is LGHNA and CDR2 is YSLEER. Trimming left V 0 bases short and J 11 bases short, with 8 bases between. This CDR3 has 12 amino acids. CDR3 DNA: TGCGCCAGCAGCCAAGATACGACGCAGCAGTTCTTC. It encodes CASSQDTTQQFF.